This TCR beta chain comes out of a study of blood T cell repertoires in COVID-19. In the study overall: Acute-phase and convalescent COVID-19 samples originated in the United States, Italy and Spain. From T cells, B-cell-depleted T cells, or PBMCs came the material, which was cDNA or gDNA.

Germline V lookup: CDR1 SNHLY, CDR2 FYNNEI. Trimming left V 4 bases short and J 3 bases short, with 12 bases between. The CDR3 is 14 residues long. Study processing details: By means of reference gene primer amplification, nucleated cell counts were estimated. The protocol was immunoSEQ multiplex PCR, while the TCRdb copy is restricted to in-frame clones and leaves out a portion. The V and J calls and the clone size are those of that table, but D and trimming were determined from the DNA. The repertoire has fewer than 70,000 clones, roughly 90% of them found once; the top ten carry around a tenth. This TCR came from a woman of 80 years or more with active COVID-19. The material sequenced was peripheral blood. V is TRBV2 and J is TRBJ1-1, with D uncertain. The chain's CDR3 is CASSVFGEDTEAFF. Here the CDR3 DNA reads TGTGCCAGCAGTGTTTTCGGGGAGGACACTGAAGCTTTCTTT.